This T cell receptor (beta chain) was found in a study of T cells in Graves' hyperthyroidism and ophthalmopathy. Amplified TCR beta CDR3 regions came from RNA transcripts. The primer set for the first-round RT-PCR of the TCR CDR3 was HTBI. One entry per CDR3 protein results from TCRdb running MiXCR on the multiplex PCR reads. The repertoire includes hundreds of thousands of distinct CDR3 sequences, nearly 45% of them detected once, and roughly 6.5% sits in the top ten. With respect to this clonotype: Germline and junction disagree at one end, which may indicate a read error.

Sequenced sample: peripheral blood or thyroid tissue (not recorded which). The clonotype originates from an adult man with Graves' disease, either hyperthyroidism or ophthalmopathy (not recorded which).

The CDR3 protein is CASGRENQAQHF. The CDR3 bases are TGTGCCAGCGGCAGGGAAAATCAGGCCCAGCATTTT. The chain is built from TRBV7-6 and TRBJ1-5, with D possibly matching TRBD1 (5 bases). The V gene's germline CDR1 is SGHVS and CDR2 FNYEAQ. The CDR3 spans 12 residues.